Following are 19 T cell receptor beta chains from one sample sequenced in a study of blood T cell repertoires in COVID-19. Clones were read by immunoSEQ multiplex PCR, and TCRdb kept only the in-frame ones, dropping some. This sample has a few hundred thousand clones; about 89% occur once, and the top ten carry about 0.8%. Input material: peripheral blood. The receptors originated from a man younger than 45 with acute or convalescent COVID-19.

The chain carries TRBV11-2 and TRBJ2-1; 8 nucleotides line up with TRBD2. CDR3 length: 18 residues. Germline V CDR1 and CDR2: SGHAT, FQNNGV. V trimming: 4 bases; J trimming: 9 bases; junction bases outside the gene matches: 20. The CDR3 is CASSSGNDAGGPHGEQFF. In nucleotides, the CDR3 is TGTGCCAGCAGCTCGGGTAACGACGCGGGAGGACCCCACGGTGAGCAGTTCTTC.

This chain joins TRBV28 and TRBJ2-7; D gene unclear. This CDR3 has 12 amino acids. Trimming removed 7 bases at V and 4 bases at J, with 11 bases between. Per the germline V gene, CDR1 is MDHEN and CDR2 is SYDVKM. CDR3 sequence: CASTPHGYEQYF. In DNA, the CDR3 is TGTGCCAGCACCCCTCACGGGTACGAGCAGTACTTC. Together with reference TRBV28 and TRBJ2-7, the CDR3 gives the full variable domain: DVKVTQSSRYLVKRTGEKVFLECVQDMDHENMFWYRQDPGLGLRLIYFSYDVKMKEKGDIPEGYSVSREKKERFSLILESASTNQTSMYLCASTPHGYEQYFGPGTRLTVT.

The CDR3 spells CASSPHPGDSYGYTF. The CDR3 bases are TGTGCCAGCAGCCCTCATCCAGGGGACAGCTATGGCTACACCTTC. The chain has TRBV7-9 and TRBJ1-2; 7 positions match TRBD1. Trimming cost V 5 bases and J 4 bases; bases outside gene matches: 10. CDR1 SEHNR and CDR2 FQNEAQ come from the germline V gene (reference sequence). The CDR3 runs to 15 residues.

V usage is TRBV7-9 and J usage is TRBJ2-1, with 12 bases matching TRBD2. The germline V gene has CDR1 SEHNR and CDR2 FQNEAQ (reference sequence). Unmatched junction bases numbered 11, after V lost 5 bases and J lost 6 bases. The CDR3 has 17 residues. In DNA form, the CDR3 reads TGTGCCAGCAGCGCAGGTCTGACTAGCGGGAGAAGCAATGAGCAGTTCTTC. Translated, it gives CASSAGLTSGRSNEQFF.

The chain joins TRBV6-5 to TRBJ2-7; D is possibly TRBD1 (6 bases). Trimming cost V 4 bases and J 0 bases, with 7 bases left between them. The germline V gene encodes CDR1 MNHEY and CDR2 SVGAGI. The CDR3 consists of 13 residues. The CDR3 DNA reads TGTGCCAGCAGTTCGGGACACTCCTACGAGCAGTACTTC. This codes for CASSSGHSYEQYF.

This chain uses TRBV5-1 with TRBJ2-1; 9 positions agree with TRBD2. V lost 4 bases, J lost 7 bases, and 12 bases stayed unmatched. The germline CDR1 and CDR2 sequences are SGHRS and YFSETQ. The CDR3 contains 16 residues. CDR3 protein: CASSPITGGGVNEQFF. DNA of the CDR3: TGCGCCAGCAGCCCCATAACGGGCGGGGGGGTGAATGAGCAGTTCTTC. Using reference TRBV5-1 and TRBJ2-1 for the parts outside the CDR3, the full variable domain is KAGVTQTPRYLIKTRGQQVTLSCSPISGHRSVSWYQQTPGQGLQFLFEYFSETQRNKGNFPGRFSGRQFSNSRSEMNVSTLELGDSALYLCASSPITGGGVNEQFFGPGTRLTVL.

The CDR3 DNA reads as TGTGCCAGCTCCCGCGGACAGGGGATGTTTACTGAAGCTTTCTTT. It codes for CASSRGQGMFTEAFF. The chain carries TRBV18 and TRBJ1-1; 9 nucleotides agree with TRBD1. V gave up 6 bases and J gave up 5 bases; unmatched junction bases: 10. The CDR3 consists of 15 residues. Germline-derived CDR1 and CDR2 are KGHSH and LQKENI.

The rearrangement joins TRBV28 to TRBJ2-2, with TRBD2 as a possible D gene (6 bases). CDR1 and CDR2 (germline): MDHEN, SYDVKM. V was clipped by 2 bases and J by 5 bases, with 12 bases between them. The length of the CDR3 is 15 residues. In DNA form, the CDR3 reads TGTGCCAGCAGTTTAAGTCGGGGGAATACCGGGGAGCTGTTTTTT. It codes for CASSLSRGNTGELFF.

In nucleotides, the CDR3 is TGTGCCAGCAGCCAAGGTTATTCAGGGTACGAAAAACTGTTTTTT. Translating gives CASSQGYSGYEKLFF. This chain connects TRBV14 to TRBJ1-4; tentative D call: TRBD1 (5 bases). The ends were cut back, 1 base at V and 8 bases at J, with 14 bases in the middle. The CDR3 loop spans 15 amino acids. The germline V gene encodes CDR1 SGHDN and CDR2 FVKESK.

The chain links TRBV7-9 to TRBJ1-4, with 7 bases matching TRBD1. The germline V gene encodes CDR1 SEHNR and CDR2 FQNEAQ (reference sequence). The CDR3 has 18 amino acids. J lost 0 bases, V lost 3 bases, and 10 bases had no gene match. This CDR3 is CASSFRGGGFATNEKLFF. CDR3 nucleotide sequence: TGTGCCAGCAGCTTTCGAGGAGGGGGCTTTGCAACTAATGAAAAACTGTTTTTT.

CDR3 sequence (DNA): TGCGCCAGCAGCTTGTTTTCGGGGGATGGCTACACCTTC. Its translation is CASSLFSGDGYTF. The chain couples TRBV5-1 to TRBJ1-2; the D gene is possibly TRBD1 (5 bases). The CDR3 sequence is 13 residues long. Germline V gene lookup returns CDR1 SGHRS and CDR2 YFSETQ. V dropped 1 base and J dropped 6 bases, with 10 bases sitting between them.

The chain recombines TRBV27 with TRBJ1-1; D not resolved. CDR1 is MNHEY, CDR2 SMNVEV, per germline (reference sequence). V lost 7 bases to trimming and J lost 6 bases, with 15 bases between them. The CDR3 spans 13 residues. Written as DNA, the CDR3 is TGTGCCAGCATGGCGAGGGAAATGGCTGAAGCTTTCTTT. Protein: CASMAREMAEAFF.

The CDR3 sequence is CASSHHRQGNLNTEAFF. CDR3 in DNA: TGTGCCAGCAGCCATCACAGACAGGGAAACTTGAACACTGAAGCTTTCTTT. This chain uses TRBV3-1 (or the pseudogene TRBV3-2) with TRBJ1-1; 7 bases are shared with TRBD1. The CDR3 spans 17 residues. The germline CDR1 and CDR2 sequences are LGHDT and YNNKEL (reference sequence). The trim removed 3 bases at V and 0 bases at J, leaving 10 bases unmatched.

The chain links TRBV4-1 to TRBJ2-2; D not certain. The CDR3 runs 15 residues. The germline V and J ends were trimmed by 0 bases and 1 base, with 6 bases remaining between them. CDR1 and CDR2 (germline): MGHRA, YSYEKL. This CDR3 reads CASSQETRNTGELFF. CDR3 in DNA: TGCGCCAGCAGCCAAGAGACAAGGAACACCGGGGAGCTGTTTTTT.

In regard to this clone: The identical CDR3 is also encoded by other nucleotide sequences in the sample. The chain employs TRBV24-1 and TRBJ2-3; D is undetermined. Trimming pared 3 bases from V and 2 bases from J, leaving 5 bases between. The CDR3 extends over 13 amino acids. Germline V lookup: CDR1 KGHDR, CDR2 SFDVKD. The CDR3, as DNA: TGTGCCACCAGTGATAGCTACACAGATACGCAGTATTTT. As protein: CATSDSYTDTQYF.

The V and J genes are TRBV5-1 and TRBJ2-5, with a tentative D call TRBD1 (6 bases). Looked up from germline, CDR1 is SGHRS and CDR2 is YFSETQ. The ends were cut back, 3 bases at V and 3 bases at J, with 15 bases in the middle. This CDR3 contains 15 residues. CDR3 loop: CASSSLKDREETQYF. The DNA for the CDR3 is TGCGCCAGCAGCTCCCTAAAGGACAGAGAAGAGACCCAGTACTTC. Supplemented by reference TRBV5-1 and TRBJ2-5, the full variable domain reads KAGVTQTPRYLIKTRGQQVTLSCSPISGHRSVSWYQQTPGQGLQFLFEYFSETQRNKGNFPGRFSGRQFSNSRSEMNVSTLELGDSALYLCASSSLKDREETQYFGPGTRLLVL.

The J gene is TRBJ1-2, the V gene TRBV29-1, with 8 nucleotides matching TRBD1. This CDR3 spans 14 amino acids. After removal of 6 bases from V and 4 bases from J, the junction contained 10 bases not matched to a gene. Germline-derived CDR1 and CDR2 are SQVTM and ANQGSEA. The CDR3 here is CSVSIGQGTYGYTF. CDR3 nucleotide sequence: TGCAGCGTCTCAATTGGACAGGGAACCTATGGCTACACCTTC.

This clone was counted only a few times. The genes are TRBV3-1 (or the pseudogene TRBV3-2) and TRBJ1-5, with TRBD1 identical over 9 bases. This CDR3 comprises 17 residues. With 1 base clipped from V and 1 base from J, the junction kept 5 bases outside the gene matches. Germline values: CDR1 LGHDT, CDR2 YNNKEL (reference sequence). The CDR3 DNA sequence: TGTGCCAGCAGCCAAGCAACAGGGGGCGGAAGCAATCAGCCCCAGCATTTT. Translated: CASSQATGGGSNQPQHF.

The V and J genes are TRBV4-1 and TRBJ1-5, with 7 bases matching TRBD1. Germline values: CDR1 MGHRA, CDR2 YSYEKL. CDR3 length: 16 residues. The junction had 19 bases not matched to a gene; V was cut back by 11 bases and J by 6 bases. The CDR3 protein is CASTPRGISGRQPQHF. DNA of the CDR3: TGCGCCTCCACTCCCAGGGGGATCTCTGGTCGTCAGCCCCAGCATTTT.